These 16 T cell receptor beta chains were sequenced from one sample in a study of T cells in Graves' hyperthyroidism and ophthalmopathy. RNA transcripts served as the template for amplifying TCR beta CDR3 regions. The study used the HTBI primer set for a first-round RT-PCR of the TCR CDR3. A single record per CDR3 protein comes from TCRdb applying MiXCR to the multiplex PCR reads. Of 360,000 or so distinct CDR3 sequences in the sample, 15% were seen once. Sample: blood. The receptor set was obtained from an older woman with Graves' ophthalmopathy.

This clonotype was counted ten times or more. One end of the junction does not line up with germline, which may come from a read error. V gene TRBV5-1 combines with J gene TRBJ2-5; either TRBD1 or TRBD2 may fit D (5 bases each). Per germline, CDR1 SGHRS and CDR2 YFSETQ. The CDR3 has 13 residues. The CDR3 here is CASSLGGWETQYF. The CDR3 DNA reads as TGTGCCAGCAGCCTTGGGGGTTGGGAGACCCAGTACTTC.

This clonotype was observed at least ten times. The V gene is TRBV12-3 or TRBV12-4, the J gene TRBJ2-4; the D gene is possibly TRBD1 (7 bases). Trimming took off 6 bases at V and 9 bases at J, with 15 bases between the two ends. The CDR3 totals 13 residues. Here the CDR3 reads CASRGLQGGIQYF. The DNA of the CDR3 is TGTGCCAGCAGGGGACTGCAGGGGGGCATTCAGTACTTC.

This clonotype has ten or more counts. This sequence joins TRBV28 and TRBJ2-2; TRBD2 might be the D (5 bases). The germline CDR1 and CDR2 sequences are MDHEN and SYDVKM. V lost 5 bases and J lost 6, with 16 bases in between. This CDR3 contains 15 residues. In DNA, the CDR3 is TGTGCCAGCAGTACCCCCGCCGGAGGTTCCGGGGAGCTGTTTTTT. It yields the protein CASSTPAGGSGELFF.

The chain links TRBV6-4 to TRBJ2-3; 8 bases agree with TRBD1. The CDR3 consists of 16 residues. J lost 4 bases, V lost 3 bases, and 9 bases had no gene match. Germline V gives CDR1 MRHNA, CDR2 SNTAGT. The CDR3 sequence is CASSEPGQGRADTQYF. The DNA of the CDR3 is TGTGCCAGCAGTGAACCAGGACAGGGCCGAGCAGATACGCAGTATTTT.

The chain couples TRBV19 to TRBJ2-1, with 14 bases lining up with TRBD2. Germline loops: CDR1 LNHDA, CDR2 SQIVND (reference sequence). The length of the CDR3 is 19 residues. Trimming took 0 bases from V and 5 from J; bases not matched to a gene: 9. The chain's CDR3 is CASSIDPPGLAGVDNEQFF. The DNA for the CDR3 is TGTGCCAGTAGTATAGATCCACCGGGACTAGCGGGAGTCGACAATGAGCAGTTCTTC.

As regards this clonotype: Mismatch with germline at one junction end may stem from a read error. V gene TRBV12-3 or TRBV12-4 combines with J gene TRBJ2-1; D uncertain. The CDR3 is 14 residues long. CDR3 amino acids: CASSLAGRHNERFF. CDR3 bases: TGTGCCAGCAGTTTAGCGGGTAGGCACAATGAGCGGTTCTTC.

This clonotype was counted many times. V usage is TRBV28 and J usage is TRBJ2-7; 10 bases align to TRBD2. Germline V gene sequence: CDR1 MDHEN, CDR2 SYDVKM. This CDR3 region has 13 residues. Unmatched junction bases numbered 3, after V lost 6 bases and J lost 4 bases. The CDR3 nucleotides read TGTGCCAGCAGGCTAGCGGGAGCTTACGAGCAGTACTTC. Translated: CASRLAGAYEQYF.

This clonotype was observed at least ten times. This chain joins TRBV5-1 and TRBJ2-3; 10 bases are a match to TRBD2. The length of the CDR3 is 15 residues. CDR1 SGHRS and CDR2 YFSETQ come from the germline V gene. V lost 0 bases and J lost 4; bases outside the gene matches: 2. The CDR3 DNA reads as TGCGCCAGCAGCTTGGGACTAGCGGGCCCAGATACGCAGTATTTT. Protein sequence: CASSLGLAGPDTQYF.

Details on this clonotype: A much larger clone differs from this one at a single base, so this may be a read error. The chain combines TRBV7-2 with TRBJ2-5; 8 bases are a match to TRBD1. CDR1 and CDR2 (germline): SGHTA, FQGNSA. The CDR3 loop spans 15 amino acids. CDR3 amino acids: CASSRDRGRQETQHF. The DNA of the CDR3 is TGTGCCAGCAGCCGAGACAGGGGACGACAAGAGACCCAGCACTTC.

This clonotype was seen many times. V usage is TRBV2 and J usage is TRBJ2-6; a possible D gene is TRBD1 (6 bases). V shed 3 bases and J shed 0 bases, with 12 bases lying between them. The V gene's germline CDR1 is SNHLY and CDR2 FYNNEI. The CDR3 is made up of 17 amino acids. CDR3 nucleotides: TGTGCCAGCAGTGAGGAGACAGGCTACTCTGGGGCCAACGTCCTGACTTTC. It is translated as CASSEETGYSGANVLTF.

The rearrangement joins TRBV6-4 to TRBJ2-7; a possible D gene is TRBD2 (5 bases). Trimming took off 11 bases at V and 2 bases at J, with 16 bases between the two ends. The germline CDR1 and CDR2 sequences are MRHNA and SNTAGT. This CDR3 has 13 residues. The CDR3 here is CAFQLRGPYEQYF. For the CDR3, the DNA is TGTGCCTTCCAATTACGAGGGCCCTACGAGCAGTACTTC.

This clonotype was observed a few times. This rearrangement joins TRBV9 to TRBJ1-2, with D possibly TRBD1 on 6 matching bases. In germline, CDR1 is SGDLS, CDR2 YYNGEE. The CDR3 has 14 residues. V was clipped by 4 bases and J by 5 bases, with 15 bases between them. This chain's CDR3 is CASSPGQNSYGYTF. For the CDR3, the DNA is TGTGCCAGCAGCCCCGGACAGAACTCATATGGCTACACCTTC. Using reference TRBV9 and TRBJ1-2 for the parts outside the CDR3, the full variable domain is DSGVTQTPKHLITATGQRVTLRCSPRSGDLSVYWYQQSLDQGLQFLIQYYNGEERAKGNILERFSAQQFPDLHSELNLSSLELGDSALYFCASSPGQNSYGYTFGSGTRLTVV.

A remark on this clonotype: This could be a read error, since a much larger clone is one nucleotide away. The rearrangement links TRBV20-1 to TRBJ2-3; 13 bases align to TRBD2. Germline values: CDR1 DFQATT, CDR2 SNEGSKA (reference sequence). This CDR3 is 16 amino acids long. The CDR3 spells CSASGTSGTSTDMQYF. DNA for the CDR3: TGCAGTGCTAGCGGGACTAGCGGGACAAGCACAGATATGCAGTATTTT.

This clonotype was detected many times. The chain links TRBV11-2 to TRBJ2-7; D is uncertain. Trimming took 5 bases from V and 3 from J, leaving 11 bases between them. Germline CDR1 and CDR2: SGHAT and FQNNGV. The CDR3 has 13 amino acids. The CDR3 DNA reads TGTGCCAGCAGCCCGCAAAACAGCTACGAGCAGTACTTC. Protein sequence: CASSPQNSYEQYF.

The DNA of the CDR3 is TGCAGTGCTTCCCTAGCGGGAGTTATATATGAGCAGTTCTTC. Protein product: CSASLAGVIYEQFF. This chain connects TRBV20-1 to TRBJ2-1, with 10 bases identical to TRBD2. The CDR3 loop spans 14 amino acids. Germline values: CDR1 DFQATT, CDR2 SNEGSKA (reference sequence). V lost 5 bases and J lost 8; bases outside the gene matches: 9.

This clonotype was observed many times. CDR3 sequence: CASSPWGETQYF. The CDR3 DNA sequence: TGTGCCAGCAGCCCTTGGGGAGAGACCCAGTACTTC. The chain couples TRBV28 to TRBJ2-5; D is ambiguous. The germline V gene has CDR1 MDHEN and CDR2 SYDVKM. V shed 6 bases and J shed 4 bases, with 9 bases lying between them. The CDR3 extends over 12 amino acids.